This T cell receptor (beta chain) was observed in a study of beta chain features in type 1 diabetes. Study observations and caveats: Fewer junction insertions and more nucleotide deletions appeared in type 1 diabetes patients.

The CDR3 contains 13 residues. Germline CDR1 is GTSNPN and CDR2 is SVGIG (reference sequence). V lost 5 bases and J lost 0; bases outside the gene matches: 4. A few counts support this clone. Its cognate antigen is unknown. Cells sorted by CD45RO/CCR7/CD25/CD127/CD95/CD27 comprised CD4+ naive, central memory, regulatory and stem cell-like memory cells. The entirety of the isolated RNA underwent reverse transcription, so expressed TCRB transcripts were sequenced. The assay was immunoSEQ multiplex PCR, and TCRdb's table has in-frame clones only and misses some. This sample has roughly 230,000 clones, with around 10% found just once.

The TCR sequence derives from a woman aged 18-29 years in good health. The rearrangement links TRBV30 to TRBJ2-7; TRBD2 aligns across 7 bases. The material sequenced was naive CD4+ T cells from blood. CDR3 in DNA: TGTGCCTGGGGGAGGACTAGCTCCTACGAGCAGTACTTC. It encodes CAWGRTSSYEQYF.